The rows below give T cell receptor beta chains drawn from one sample of a study of shared clonotypes between healthy human individuals. Sequencing was performed with immunoSEQ multiplex PCR; in TCRdb, only in-frame clones are kept and a portion is missing. The repertoire holds hundreds of thousands of clones, roughly 79% seen once, with around 11% in the top ten. Sample: PBMCs. These receptors came from a woman aged 40 to 49 in good health. Some clones in this sample may be carry-over from other donors' samples. The CDR3 runs from the conserved cysteine through the conserved F or W. D genes are given only for firm matches. Clone sizes are given selectively: once, few, many, or a class where the clone is expanded.

J | length | V | D | size | CDR3 | DNA
TRBJ2-1 | 15 | TRBV2 | . | . | CASSESRQIYNEQFF | TGTGCCAGCAGTGAAAGTCGACAGATATACAATGAGCAGTTCTTC
TRBJ2-7 | 14 | TRBV6-6 | TRBD2 | . | CASTLLAGEDEQYF | TGTGCCAGCACCCTCCTAGCGGGAGAGGACGAGCAGTACTTC
TRBJ2-1 | 14 | TRBV9 | . | . | CASSVVGGNNEQFF | TGTGCCAGCAGCGTAGTTGGAGGGAACAATGAGCAGTTCTTC
TRBJ2-7 | 13 | TRBV19 | . | . | CASRRGSSYEQYF | TGTGCCAGTAGAAGGGGGAGCTCCTACGAGCAGTACTTC
TRBJ2-2 | 16 | TRBV14 | . | . | CASSRWQAGRTGELFF | TGTGCCAGCAGCCGTTGGCAGGCCGGCCGCACCGGGGAGCTGTTTTTT
TRBJ2-4 | 13 | TRBV7-3 | . | few | CASSLTEGSIQYF | TGTGCCAGCAGCTTAACGGAGGGAAGCATTCAGTACTTC
TRBJ1-2 | 15 | TRBV7-3 | . | . | CASSPGATVNYGYTF | TGTGCCAGCAGCCCAGGAGCGACAGTGAACTATGGCTACACCTTC
TRBJ2-7 | 10 | TRBV30 | . | few | CAWSSNEQYF | TGTGCCTGGAGTTCCAATGAGCAGTACTTC
TRBJ1-4 | 16 | TRBV28 | . | few | CASSFPGVGTNEKLFF | TGTGCCAGCAGTTTCCCTGGGGTTGGCACTAATGAAAAACTGTTTTTT
TRBJ1-5 | 15 | TRBV6-1 | . | . | CASTSRGRSNQPQHF | TGTGCCAGCACCTCCCGCGGCAGAAGCAATCAGCCCCAGCATTTT
TRBJ1-1 | 13 | TRBV6-4 | . | . | CASSVRSGTEAFF | TGTGCCAGCAGTGTTCGAAGTGGCACTGAAGCTTTCTTT
TRBJ2-7 | 16 | TRBV9 | . | . | CASSSFGRVLPYEQYF | TGTGCCAGCAGTTCATTCGGCAGGGTACTACCGTACGAGCAGTACTTC
TRBJ2-3 | 12 | TRBV2 | . | . | CASSGLGDTQYF | TGTGCCAGCAGTGGGTTGGGAGATACGCAGTATTTT
TRBJ2-5 | 13 | TRBV27 | TRBD2 | . | CSTGTSGQETQYF | TGTTCCACGGGGACTAGCGGCCAAGAGACCCAGTACTTC
TRBJ2-1 | 15 | TRBV7-9 | . | . | CASSSLGSSYNEQFF | TGTGCCAGCAGCTCCCTGGGGAGCTCCTACAATGAGCAGTTCTTC
TRBJ2-5 | 15 | TRBV7-9 | . | . | CASSLGDGGWETQYF | TGTGCCAGCAGCTTAGGCGACGGGGGCTGGGAGACCCAGTACTTC
TRBJ2-7 | 14 | TRBV18 | . | . | CASSPPSQPYEQYF | TGTGCCAGCTCACCACCGAGTCAGCCATACGAGCAGTACTTC
TRBJ2-6 | 19 | TRBV7-3 | . | . | CASSPHPDSFPSGANVLTF | TGTGCCAGCAGCCCCCACCCAGACAGTTTCCCCTCTGGGGCCAACGTCCTGACTTTC
TRBJ1-2 | 14 | TRBV5-6 | . | . | CASSPRTADYGYTF | TGTGCCAGCAGCCCCCGGACAGCGGACTATGGCTACACCTTC
TRBJ2-1 | 14 | TRBV7-9 | . | . | CASSLAPTHNEQFF | TGTGCCAGCAGCTTAGCCCCGACACACAATGAGCAGTTCTTC
TRBJ1-3 | 13 | TRBV10-3 | . | . | CAISAPSGNTIYF | TGTGCCATCAGTGCCCCCAGCGGGAACACCATATATTTT
TRBJ2-2 | 16 | TRBV6-1 | . | . | CASSGRRVLNTGELFF | TGTGCCAGCAGTGGCAGGAGGGTCTTAAACACCGGGGAGCTGTTTTTT
TRBJ2-6 | 18 | TRBV19 | TRBD1 | . | CASSPPGQGAAGANVLTF | TGTGCCAGTAGTCCGCCGGGACAGGGGGCTGCTGGGGCCAACGTCCTGACTTTC
TRBJ2-5 | 14 | TRBV19 | . | . | CASSITATQETQYF | TGTGCCAGTAGTATTACAGCTACTCAAGAGACCCAGTACTTC
TRBJ1-1 | 15 | TRBV28 | . | . | CASSQRGVWNTEAFF | TGTGCCAGCAGTCAACGGGGGGTATGGAACACTGAAGCTTTCTTT
TRBJ2-3 | 11 | TRBV6-5 | . | few | CASRVIDTQYF | TGTGCCAGCAGAGTCATCGATACGCAGTATTTT
TRBJ1-5 | 14 | TRBV27 | . | . | CASRRGLDNQPQHF | TGTGCCAGCAGGAGGGGATTAGACAATCAGCCCCAGCATTTT
TRBJ2-7 | 17 | TRBV5-1 | . | . | CASSLAPGDIWLYEQYF | TGCGCCAGCAGCTTGGCCCCGGGGGACATCTGGTTGTACGAGCAGTACTTC
TRBJ1-1 | 15 | TRBV4-3 | . | . | CASSQSIRGPWRAFF | TGCGCCAGCAGCCAATCTATTCGGGGCCCGTGGCGAGCTTTCTTT
TRBJ2-3 | 14 | TRBV7-2 | TRBD2 | . | CASSLEASGRTQYF | TGTGCCAGCAGCTTAGAGGCTAGCGGGAGGACGCAGTATTTT
TRBJ2-3 | 16 | TRBV9 | . | once | CASSQKADPSTDTQYF | TGTGCCAGCAGCCAGAAAGCGGACCCGAGCACAGATACGCAGTATTTT
TRBJ1-1 | 16 | TRBV7-8 | . | . | CASSLDVGAQRTEAFF | TGTGCCAGCAGCTTAGACGTAGGGGCCCAGAGAACTGAAGCTTTCTTT
TRBJ2-1 | 17 | TRBV27 | . | . | CASSPRPFLGYYNEQFF | TGTGCCAGCAGTCCCCGGCCGTTCCTAGGTTACTACAATGAGCAGTTCTTC
TRBJ1-2 | 15 | TRBV11-2 | . | many | CASSLVGGWNYGYTF | TGTGCCAGCAGCTTAGTCGGAGGTTGGAACTATGGCTACACCTTC
TRBJ2-7 | 14 | TRBV6-6 | . | . | CASRQAHFSYEQYF | TGTGCCAGCAGACAGGCTCATTTTTCCTACGAGCAGTACTTC
TRBJ2-4 | 17 | TRBV6-1 | TRBD1 | . | CASSESELRTGKNIQYF | TGTGCCAGCAGTGAATCGGAACTACGGACAGGGAAAAACATTCAGTACTTC
TRBJ1-5 | 12 | TRBV30 | . | many | CAWSGSNQPQHF | TGTGCCTGGAGTGGGAGCAATCAGCCCCAGCATTTT
TRBJ2-6 | 15 | TRBV30 | TRBD2 | . | CAWSRGDSGANVLTF | TGTGCCTGGAGTCGGGGGGATAGTGGGGCCAACGTCCTGACTTTC
TRBJ1-2 | 13 | TRBV5-1 | . | . | CASSLDQGAGYTF | TGCGCCAGCAGCTTGGACCAGGGAGCTGGCTACACCTTC
TRBJ2-7 | 13 | TRBV2 | . | . | CASSATGTYEQYF | TGTGCCAGCAGTGCAACAGGAACCTACGAGCAGTACTTC
TRBJ2-3 | 14 | TRBV7-9 | . | few | CASSLSTSTDTQYF | TGTGCCAGCAGCTTATCAACTAGCACAGATACGCAGTATTTT
TRBJ2-1 | 16 | TRBV28 | . | . | CASSSPPGNPYNEQFF | TGTGCCAGCAGTTCCCCCCCCGGAAACCCCTACAATGAGCAGTTCTTC
TRBJ2-1 | 15 | TRBV28 | . | . | CASSPLRSSYNEQFF | TGTGCCAGCAGTCCACTAAGGAGCTCCTACAATGAGCAGTTCTTC
TRBJ2-1 | 12 | TRBV12-5 | . | once | CASGLERGEQFF | TGTGCTAGTGGTTTGGAACGGGGTGAGCAGTTCTTC
TRBJ2-7 | 18 | TRBV2 | TRBD2 | . | CASSVSRVPSGNSYEQYF | TGTGCCAGCAGTGTTAGCAGGGTTCCTAGCGGGAACTCGTACGAGCAGTACTTC
TRBJ1-4 | 13 | TRBV19 | . | . | CASSQTSGEKLFF | TGTGCCAGTAGTCAAACCTCGGGTGAAAAACTGTTTTTT
TRBJ1-2 | 15 | TRBV6-1 | TRBD1 | . | CASSEQGQGSNGYTF | TGTGCCAGCAGTGAACAGGGACAGGGTTCGAATGGCTACACCTTC